A single sample gave rise to the 18 T cell receptor beta chains below, sequenced in a study of blood T cell repertoires in COVID-19. TCRdb's copy holds only in-frame clones and misses some; the assay was immunoSEQ multiplex PCR. The sample has 90,000 to 150,000 clones, 85% seen once. The sample comprised peripheral blood. Receptors were obtained from a man older than 75 with acute or convalescent COVID-19.

V usage is TRBV18 and J usage is TRBJ1-1; 9 bases map to TRBD1. V shed 5 bases, J shed 3 bases, and the junction held 13 bases outside the gene matches. The CDR3 consists of 17 residues. Germline V gene sequence: CDR1 KGHSH, CDR2 LQKENI. CDR3 nucleotides: TGTGCCAGCTCAGCGAAACAGGGGGCGCGGGGGGACACTGAAGCTTTCTTT. Protein sequence: CASSAKQGARGDTEAFF.

This clone has just one count. The chain employs TRBV2 and TRBJ1-4; 11 bases map to TRBD1. Trimming at V came to 7 bases and at J to 6 bases, leaving 1 base not matched to a gene. Germline values: CDR1 SNHLY, CDR2 FYNNEI. The CDR3 runs to 13 residues. The CDR3 spells CASKGQGDEKLFF. CDR3 DNA: TGTGCCAGCAAGGGACAGGGGGATGAAAAACTGTTTTTT.

This clone was recorded a few times. This chain joins TRBV19 and TRBJ1-1; 11 positions agree with TRBD1. CDR1 is LNHDA and CDR2 is SQIVND in the germline V gene (reference sequence). The V segment lost 5 bases and the J segment 4 bases; nucleotides outside the gene matches: 6. The CDR3 extends over 15 amino acids. CDR3 protein: CASSLRGTGGTEAFF. DNA for the CDR3: TGTGCCAGTAGTCTTAGAGGGACAGGGGGCACTGAAGCTTTCTTT.

This clone was picked up one time. The genes are TRBV18 and TRBJ2-7; 9 bases align to TRBD1. The CDR3 runs 14 residues. J was trimmed by 5 bases and V by 6 bases; bases with no gene match: 8. Germline V lookup: CDR1 KGHSH, CDR2 LQKENI. CDR3 coding DNA: TGTGCCAGCTCGCCCTCGGGACAGGGCCACGAGCAGTACTTC. Protein sequence: CASSPSGQGHEQYF.

The V call is TRBV6-5, the J call TRBJ2-3, with 7 nucleotides matching TRBD1. Germline lookup yields CDR1 MNHEY and CDR2 SVGAGI. This CDR3 is built from 15 residues. Germline trimming cut 7 bases from V and 0 bases from J; bases unmatched to any gene: 7. The CDR3 DNA reads TGTGCCAGCATACCTGACAGGGCGAGCACAGATACGCAGTATTTT. Its translation is CASIPDRASTDTQYF.

This clone was counted a single time. V usage is TRBV5-1 and J usage is TRBJ2-5; TRBD1 matches at 9 bases. Germline V gives CDR1 SGHRS, CDR2 YFSETQ. The CDR3 is 16 residues long. The V gene end was trimmed by 0 bases and the J gene end by 5 bases; junction bases not matched to a gene: 8. The CDR3 coding sequence is TGCGCCAGCAGCTTGGAAGGGACAGGGCTGTTTGAGACCCAGTACTTC. This sequence encodes CASSLEGTGLFETQYF.

V is TRBV14 and J is TRBJ1-6; D is ambiguous. Deletions cut 0 bases from V and 10 bases from J, with 7 bases between. The CDR3 is 13 residues long. The V gene's germline CDR1 is SGHDN and CDR2 FVKESK. In DNA, the CDR3 is TGTGCCAGCAGCCAAGAAGTGAGATCACCCCTCCACTTT. Protein product: CASSQEVRSPLHF.

This clone showed up just a few times. The chain links TRBV5-1 to TRBJ1-6; D not certain. CDR3 length: 15 amino acids. V dropped 0 bases and J dropped 4 bases, with 8 bases sitting between them. Germline loops: CDR1 SGHRS, CDR2 YFSETQ. The CDR3 region is CASSLGQAYNSPLHF. Written as DNA, the CDR3 is TGCGCCAGCAGCTTGGGGCAGGCTTATAATTCACCCCTCCACTTT.

CDR3 amino acids: CASSQDGLPTGELFF. The CDR3 DNA reads TGCGCCAGCAGCCAAGATGGGCTCCCTACCGGGGAGCTGTTTTTT. The rearrangement joins TRBV4-1 to TRBJ2-2; D is ambiguous. The V and J ends lost 0 bases and 5 bases respectively, with 10 bases between them. The CDR3 has 15 residues. Germline CDR1 and CDR2: MGHRA and YSYEKL.

The chain links TRBV9 to TRBJ1-3, with D possibly TRBD1 on 6 matching bases. V dropped 0 bases and J dropped 2 bases, with 9 bases sitting between them. CDR1 is SGDLS, CDR2 YYNGEE, per germline. This CDR3 spans 15 amino acids. Here the CDR3 reads CASSVGQGPGNTIYF. DNA for the CDR3: TGTGCCAGCAGCGTAGGGCAGGGGCCTGGAAACACCATATATTTT.

CDR3 in DNA: TGTGCCAGCAGTTCCGGGAAGAACTATGGCTACACCTTC. Its protein is CASSSGKNYGYTF. The gene calls are TRBV6-5 and TRBJ1-2; D unclear. Germline V CDR1 and CDR2: MNHEY, SVGAGI. The CDR3 runs 13 residues. Trimming pared 4 bases from V and 2 bases from J, leaving 8 bases between.

The chain has TRBV6-4 and TRBJ2-3; 9 bases are shared with TRBD1. The CDR3 is made up of 15 amino acids. The germline V gene encodes CDR1 MRHNA and CDR2 SNTAGT. The ends lost 1 base at V and 3 bases at J; junction bases unmatched: 2. CDR3 sequence reads: CASSDFGTGTDTQYF. CDR3 in DNA: TGTGCCAGCAGTGACTTCGGGACAGGGACAGATACGCAGTATTTT.

This clone was seen just once. J is TRBJ1-1 and V is TRBV7-2; D is ambiguous. The CDR3 is made up of 15 amino acids. Trimming took off 2 bases at V and 2 bases at J, with 12 bases between the two ends. Germline V lookup: CDR1 SGHTA, CDR2 FQGNSA. CDR3 nucleotide sequence: TGTGCCAGCAGCTTACCTACCTCAGGAAACACTGAAGCTTTCTTT. Encoded protein: CASSLPTSGNTEAFF.

Only one count was recorded for this clone. This sequence joins TRBV9 and TRBJ2-1, with D perhaps TRBD1 (5 bases). CDR1 SGDLS and CDR2 YYNGEE come from the germline V gene. The CDR3 is 14 residues long. The V gene lost 0 bases and the J gene lost 8 bases, with 12 bases spanning the gap. The CDR3 region has the DNA TGTGCCAGCAGCGTAGTTTCAGGGATGGATGAGCAGTTCTTC. Translation: CASSVVSGMDEQFF.

This clone was picked up one time. The chain carries TRBV18 and TRBJ1-2, with 8 nucleotides matching TRBD1. The CDR3 runs to 15 residues. The V gene's germline CDR1 is KGHSH and CDR2 LQKENI. V lost 4 bases to trimming and J lost 8 bases; unmatched junction nucleotides: 12. CDR3 region: CASSRQDRAGYGYTF. The CDR3, as DNA: TGTGCCAGCTCACGACAGGACAGGGCGGGATACGGCTACACCTTC.

This clone was seen just once. The chain links TRBV25-1 to TRBJ1-6; TRBD1 matches at 8 bases. The trim removed 0 bases at V and 5 bases at J, leaving 3 bases unmatched. The CDR3 has 16 amino acids. Germline values: CDR1 MGHDK, CDR2 SYGVNS. The CDR3 loop reads CASSEYMTGDNSPLHF. CDR3 in DNA: TGTGCCAGCAGTGAATATATGACAGGGGATAATTCACCCCTCCACTTT.

The rearrangement links TRBV7-9 to TRBJ1-2; D remains ambiguous. This CDR3 is 16 amino acids long. Germline V gives CDR1 SEHNR, CDR2 FQNEAQ (reference sequence). V shed 5 bases and J shed 1 base, with 17 bases lying between them. The CDR3 DNA reads TGTGCCAGCAGCCCCTTCGGGGTGGGAGTTAACTATGGCTACACCTTC. It specifies CASSPFGVGVNYGYTF.

The rearrangement joins TRBV6-5 to TRBJ1-5; D remains ambiguous. This CDR3 has 15 residues. The V and J ends lost 6 bases and 0 bases respectively, with 12 bases between them. Germline CDR1 and CDR2: MNHEY and SVGAGI. The chain's CDR3 is CASRMTLTSNQPQHF. CDR3 bases: TGTGCCAGCAGGATGACACTGACTAGCAATCAGCCCCAGCATTTT.